This is a list of T cell receptor beta chains from one sample in a study of blood T cell repertoires in COVID-19. This table comes from immunoSEQ multiplex PCR, and its TCRdb copy is limited to in-frame clones, with some not included. The sample records under 95,000 clones, around nine tenths being singletons. The material sequenced was peripheral blood. The receptors shown here come from a man aged 40-55 years with acute or convalescent COVID-19. The CDR3 runs from the conserved cysteine through the conserved F or W. A D gene is named only where the DNA matches it firmly. Only part of the rows carry a size: once, few, many, or a class if the clone is expanded.

CDR3aa	CDR3nt	abundance	j_gene	v_gene	d_gene
CASSRTARDYGYTF	TGTGCCAGCTCGCGGACAGCTAGGGACTATGGCTACACCTTC	NA	TRBJ1-2	TRBV18	NA
CASSDHAGTGNHQPQHF	TGTGCCAGCAGTGACCACGCAGGGACAGGGAACCATCAGCCCCAGCATTTT	NA	TRBJ1-5	TRBV25-1	TRBD1
CASSWQGIYGYTF	TGTGCCAGCAGTTGGCAGGGGATCTATGGCTACACCTTC	NA	TRBJ1-2	TRBV6-2/TRBV6-3	NA
CASSFRDRVYEQYF	TGTGCCAGCAGCTTCCGGGACAGGGTCTACGAGCAGTACTTC	NA	TRBJ2-7	TRBV7-2	TRBD1
CASSLRQNTEAFF	TGTGCCAGCAGTTTAAGACAGAACACTGAAGCTTTCTTT	NA	TRBJ1-1	TRBV12-3/TRBV12-4	NA
CASSRAGTQTEAFF	TGTGCCAGCAGTCGGGCCGGGACACAAACTGAAGCTTTCTTT	NA	TRBJ1-1	TRBV6-5	NA
CASSEDPTNNEQFF	TGTGCCAGCAGTGAAGACCCGACTAACAATGAGCAGTTCTTC	NA	TRBJ2-1	TRBV2	NA
CASSVLTGDNEQFF	TGTGCCAGCAGCGTTCTTACGGGAGACAATGAGCAGTTCTTC	NA	TRBJ2-1	TRBV9	NA
CASSADRETEAFF	TGTGCCAGCAGCGCCGACAGGGAAACTGAAGCTTTCTTT	NA	TRBJ1-1	TRBV11-2	TRBD1
CASSSLAGAVDTQYF	TGTGCCAGCAGCTCCCTAGCGGGAGCGGTAGATACGCAGTATTTT	few	TRBJ2-3	TRBV9	TRBD2
CASRLIASTNEKLFF	TGTGCCTCTCGACTAATAGCTTCAACTAATGAAAAACTGTTTTTT	NA	TRBJ1-4	TRBV6-5	NA
CASSQGGAWTGELFF	TGCGCCAGCAGCCAAGGGGGTGCGTGGACCGGGGAGCTGTTTTTT	NA	TRBJ2-2	TRBV5-1	NA
CASSLGGDVPEAFF	TGCGCCAGCAGCTTGGGGGGAGATGTACCTGAAGCTTTCTTT	once	TRBJ1-1	TRBV5-1	NA
CASSQWTGTYEQYF	TGTGCCAGCAGTCAATGGACAGGGACCTACGAGCAGTACTTC	NA	TRBJ2-7	TRBV6-5	TRBD1
CASLSWDRGDDEQFF	TGTGCCAGCCTCTCGTGGGACAGGGGTGACGATGAGCAGTTCTTC	NA	TRBJ2-1	TRBV7-9	TRBD1
CASSSATGGYNSPLHF	TGTGCCAGCAGCTCGGCGACAGGGGGGTATAATTCACCCCTCCACTTT	NA	TRBJ1-6	TRBV5-6	TRBD1
CASSGTGGVVDSPLHF	TGTGCCAGCAGTGGGACAGGGGGTGTCGTGGATTCACCCCTCCACTTT	NA	TRBJ1-6	TRBV6-6	TRBD1
CAWSTGTGLYEQYF	TGTGCCTGGTCTACCGGGACAGGGCTCTACGAGCAGTACTTC	NA	TRBJ2-7	TRBV30	TRBD1
CATSRELAGVGNEQFF	TGTGCCACCAGCAGAGAACTAGCGGGAGTGGGCAATGAGCAGTTCTTC	NA	TRBJ2-1	TRBV15	TRBD2
CASSLGGNSGANVLTF	TGTGCCAGCAGCTTAGGAGGGAACTCTGGGGCCAACGTCCTGACTTTC	NA	TRBJ2-6	TRBV7-2	NA
CASSQVQAKNTEAFF	TGTGCCAGCAGCCAAGTGCAGGCTAAGAACACTGAAGCTTTCTTT	NA	TRBJ1-1	TRBV14	NA
CASSQGGMLGAQETQYF	TGCGCCAGCAGCCAAGGGGGTATGTTGGGGGCCCAAGAGACCCAGTACTTC	NA	TRBJ2-5	TRBV4-1	NA
CASSLRLGGEGNQPQHF	TGTGCCAGCAGCCTAAGATTGGGGGGAGAGGGCAATCAGCCCCAGCATTTT	NA	TRBJ1-5	TRBV7-2	NA
CASSSPGQAGRNTEAFF	TGCGCCAGCAGCTCACCGGGACAGGCTGGGCGGAACACTGAAGCTTTCTTT	NA	TRBJ1-1	TRBV5-1	TRBD1
CASSSGLAGAVEQFF	TGTGCCAGCAGTTCGGGACTAGCGGGAGCTGTTGAGCAGTTCTTC	NA	TRBJ2-1	TRBV6-2/TRBV6-3	TRBD2
CASSPDSPLIPYEQYF	TGTGCCAGCTCACCGGACTCGCCCTTAATTCCCTACGAGCAGTACTTC	NA	TRBJ2-7	TRBV18	NA
CASSRGTGQESQYF	TGCGCCAGCAGCCGGGGGACAGGTCAAGAGAGCCAGTACTTC	NA	TRBJ2-5	TRBV5-1	TRBD1
CASSPLGASPLHF	TGTGCCAGCAGCCCTTTAGGGGCGTCACCCCTCCACTTT	NA	TRBJ1-6	TRBV3-1/TRBV3-2	NA
CASSSGYEQYF	TGTGCCAGCAGCTCAGGCTACGAGCAGTACTTC	once	TRBJ2-7	TRBV5-6	NA
CASNTRGTSGRYNEQFF	TGCGCCAGCAATACAAGAGGGACTAGCGGGAGATACAATGAGCAGTTCTTC	NA	TRBJ2-1	TRBV10-2	TRBD2
CASSLGSGTEAFF	TGCGCCAGCAGCTTGGGATCGGGGACTGAAGCTTTCTTT	NA	TRBJ1-1	TRBV5-1	NA
CASSMVPVQPQHF	TGTGCCAGTAGTATGGTCCCGGTTCAGCCCCAGCATTTT	NA	TRBJ1-5	TRBV19	NA
CAWGRDSNSPLHF	TGTGCCTGGGGGCGGGACAGTAATTCACCCCTCCACTTT	NA	TRBJ1-6	TRBV30	TRBD1
CATSSGSYEQYF	TGTGCCACGAGTAGCGGTTCCTACGAGCAGTACTTC	few	TRBJ2-7	TRBV24-1	NA
CASSLLGGAGNTIYF	TGTGCCAGCAGTTTACTCGGGGGAGCTGGAAACACCATATATTTT	NA	TRBJ1-3	TRBV28	NA
CASSTGPTSTDTQYF	TGTGCCAGCAGTACAGGTCCGACTAGCACAGATACGCAGTATTTT	NA	TRBJ2-3	TRBV2	NA
CASSFERVYTGELFF	TGTGCCAGCAGCTTTGAGCGGGTGTACACCGGGGAGCTGTTTTTT	NA	TRBJ2-2	TRBV7-2	NA
CASSRTGGSEQFF	TGTGCCAGCAGCCGAACAGGGGGCAGTGAGCAGTTCTTC	NA	TRBJ2-1	TRBV6-5	TRBD1
CASSYAGSSNQPQHF	TGTGCCAGCAGTTACGCGGGGAGTAGCAATCAGCCCCAGCATTTT	many	TRBJ1-5	TRBV6-2/TRBV6-3	NA
CASSVAGGETQYF	TGTGCCAGCAGCGTAGCAGGCGGGGAGACCCAGTACTTC	NA	TRBJ2-5	TRBV9	NA
CASSMFGGDTEAFF	TGTGCCAGCAGCATGTTCGGGGGGGACACTGAAGCTTTCTTT	once	TRBJ1-1	TRBV3-1/TRBV3-2	NA
CASSYSGQGGETQYF	TGTGCCAGCAGTTACTCGGGGCAGGGTGGAGAGACCCAGTACTTC	once	TRBJ2-5	TRBV6-2/TRBV6-3	NA
CASSELGAGYGYTF	TGTGCCAGCAGCGAACTGGGCGCGGGCTATGGCTACACCTTC	few	TRBJ1-2	TRBV11-2	NA
CASSYRGLAGGSSTGELFF	TGTGCCAGCAGTTACCGGGGACTAGCGGGGGGCTCCTCCACCGGGGAGCTGTTTTTT	few	TRBJ2-2	TRBV6-2/TRBV6-3	TRBD2
CASSPPDRGSLYTGELFF	TGTGCCAGCTCACCACCCGACAGGGGGTCATTGTACACCGGGGAGCTGTTTTTT	NA	TRBJ2-2	TRBV18	TRBD1
CASSLGDSARSQFF	TGTGCCAGCAGCTTAGGAGACTCGGCGCGTAGTCAGTTCTTC	NA	TRBJ2-1	TRBV7-2	NA
CASSLTGARTDTQYF	TGTGCCAGCAGCTTGACAGGGGCCCGCACAGATACGCAGTATTTT	NA	TRBJ2-3	TRBV5-6	TRBD1
CASSLMPGQIAKNIQYF	TGTGCCAGCAGCTTAATGCCGGGACAGATAGCCAAAAACATTCAGTACTTC	NA	TRBJ2-4	TRBV5-6	TRBD1
CASREQRQTYEQYF	TGCGCCAGCAGGGAACAGCGGCAAACCTACGAGCAGTACTTC	NA	TRBJ2-7	TRBV23-1	NA
CASSPRTSGIGSSYNEQFF	TGTGCCAGCAGTCCCCGGACTAGCGGGATTGGGAGCTCCTACAATGAGCAGTTCTTC	NA	TRBJ2-1	TRBV6-6	TRBD2
CASSAARDRMTEAFF	TGCGCCAGCAGCGCAGCCCGGGACAGGATGACTGAAGCTTTCTTT	NA	TRBJ1-1	TRBV5-1	TRBD1
CASSWGTPGANVLTF	TGTGCCAGCAGCTGGGGGACACCCGGGGCCAACGTCCTGACTTTC	NA	TRBJ2-6	TRBV5-4	NA
CASSLWAGGGNGYTF	TGTGCCAGCAGCTTATGGGCGGGAGGGGGGAATGGCTACACCTTC	NA	TRBJ1-2	TRBV7-9	NA
CTTIPGQGTVYGYTF	TGTACGACCATACCGGGACAGGGGACGGTCTATGGCTACACCTTC	NA	TRBJ1-2	TRBV6-6	TRBD1
CASTLEGQGYGYTF	TGTGCCAGTACCCTCGAGGGACAAGGCTATGGCTACACCTTC	NA	TRBJ1-2	TRBV19	NA